The clone carrying this TCR beta chain is a singleton in its sample. Per the germline V gene, CDR1 is LGHDT and CDR2 is YNNKEL (reference sequence). V was clipped by 2 bases and J by 8 bases, with 15 bases between them. The length of the CDR3 is 14 residues. The table came from immunoSEQ multiplex PCR; TCRdb's copy has only in-frame clones and leaves some out. The sample shows 20,000 to 30,000 clones, roughly 89% of them seen only once. This specimen comes from a study of blood T cell repertoires in COVID-19. The TCR sequence derives from a human donor in a cohort sampled during active COVID-19. The rearrangement uses TRBV3-1 (or the pseudogene TRBV3-2) and TRBJ1-2; D is ambiguous. The sequenced sample consisted of peripheral blood. CDR3 in DNA: TGTGCCAGCAGCCAATCACAGTCAACGGGAGGCTACACCTTC. Amino acids: CASSQSQSTGGYTF.